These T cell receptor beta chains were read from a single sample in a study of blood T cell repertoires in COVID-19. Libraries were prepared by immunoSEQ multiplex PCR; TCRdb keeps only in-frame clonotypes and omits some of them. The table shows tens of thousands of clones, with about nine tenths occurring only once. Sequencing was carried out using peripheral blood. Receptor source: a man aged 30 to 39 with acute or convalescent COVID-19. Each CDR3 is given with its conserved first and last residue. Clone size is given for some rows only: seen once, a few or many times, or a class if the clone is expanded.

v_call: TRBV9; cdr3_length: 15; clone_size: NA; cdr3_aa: CASSTLDRGRSEAFF
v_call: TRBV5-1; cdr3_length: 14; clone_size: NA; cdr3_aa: CASSLGPGTVPNLF
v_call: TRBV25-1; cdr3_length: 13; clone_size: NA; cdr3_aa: CASREYPRSPLHF
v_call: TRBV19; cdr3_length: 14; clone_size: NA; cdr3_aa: CASSIGPWNTEAFF
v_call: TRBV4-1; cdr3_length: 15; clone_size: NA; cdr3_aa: CASSQGTGMNTEAFF
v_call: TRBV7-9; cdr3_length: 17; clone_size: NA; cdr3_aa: CASSLGLAGGKYNEQFF
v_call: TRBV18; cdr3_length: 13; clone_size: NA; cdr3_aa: CASSQEVRYGYTF
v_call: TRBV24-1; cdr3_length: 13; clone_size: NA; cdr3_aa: CATSDSTRTEAFF
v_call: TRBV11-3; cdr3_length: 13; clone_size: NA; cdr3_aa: CASSKLESNEQFF
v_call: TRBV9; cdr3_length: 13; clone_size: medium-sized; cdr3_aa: CASSAGVGYGYTF
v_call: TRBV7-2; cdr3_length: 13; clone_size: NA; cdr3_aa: CASSRGGARGYTF
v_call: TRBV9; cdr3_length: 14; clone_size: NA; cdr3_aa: CASSVVPAGTEAFF
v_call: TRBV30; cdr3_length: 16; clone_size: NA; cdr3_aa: CAWSGAASGSTDTQYF
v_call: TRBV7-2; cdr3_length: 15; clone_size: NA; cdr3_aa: CASSLRGGSSYEQYF
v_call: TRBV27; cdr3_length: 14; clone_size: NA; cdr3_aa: CASSDRGTNQPQHF
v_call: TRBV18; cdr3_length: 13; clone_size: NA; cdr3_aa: CASTLGQGHEQFF
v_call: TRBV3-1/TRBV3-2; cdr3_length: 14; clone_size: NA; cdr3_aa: CASSRSRGSETQYF
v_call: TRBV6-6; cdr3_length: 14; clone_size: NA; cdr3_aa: CASSLQDHTGELFF
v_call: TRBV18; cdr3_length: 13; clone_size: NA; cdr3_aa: CASSLGQGDGYTF
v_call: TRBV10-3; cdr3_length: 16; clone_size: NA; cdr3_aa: CAISENREGFNYGYTF
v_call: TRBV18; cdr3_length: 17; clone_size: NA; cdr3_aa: CASSPPIGGAGTDTQYF
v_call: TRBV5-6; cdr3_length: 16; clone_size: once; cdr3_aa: CASSLGTAMVLGGYTF